Listed here are 3 T cell receptor beta chains from one sample, sequenced in a study of OX40 agonist ivuxolimab in advanced cancers. Clones were sequenced by immunoSEQ multiplex PCR, and TCRdb holds only the in-frame ones, with some missing. The sample has over 15,000 clones, roughly 80% seen once. This specimen was CD4+ or CD8+ T cells sorted from blood, taken in a trial of the OX40 agonist ivuxolimab. Receptor source: an adult with an advanced solid tumor such as melanoma, head and neck, liver or kidney cancer.

The rearrangement links TRBV6-6 to TRBJ2-5; TRBD2 matches at 7 bases. V gave up 8 bases and J gave up 5 bases; unmatched junction bases: 8. Germline V gene sequence: CDR1 MNHNY, CDR2 SVGAGI (reference sequence). The CDR3 is 13 amino acids. This chain's CDR3 is CASGPAGVETQYF. CDR3 coding DNA: TGTGCCAGCGGTCCGGCGGGAGTTGAGACCCAGTACTTC.

The chain couples TRBV14 to TRBJ2-2; D is uncertain. The germline CDR1 and CDR2 sequences are SGHDN and FVKESK. This CDR3 comprises 14 residues. The V gene lost 0 bases and the J gene lost 7 bases, with 9 bases spanning the gap. The CDR3 coding sequence is TGTGCCAGCAGCCAAGATCAAAGGGACGGGGAGCTGTTTTTT. Its protein product is CASSQDQRDGELFF.

The V gene is TRBV11-2, the J gene TRBJ2-1; 11 positions match TRBD2. The CDR3 spans 15 residues. CDR1 SGHAT and CDR2 FQNNGV come from the germline V gene. V was clipped by 6 bases and J by 2 bases; unmatched bases: 3. CDR3 protein: CASSQTSGTYNEQFF. The CDR3 DNA follows: TGTGCCAGCAGTCAGACTAGCGGGACCTACAATGAGCAGTTCTTC.